Listed below are T cell receptor beta chains from one sample, sequenced in a study of identical twins. TCRdb reprocessed the 5' RACE reads via MiXCR and lists one record per CDR3 protein. The sample gives hundreds of thousands of distinct CDR3 sequences, 5.5% to 6.5% of which show up once; under 2% is in the top ten. The material sequenced was naive T cells sorted from blood. These TCRs come from a man between 18 and 29 years old in good health. Both conserved end residues are part of each CDR3. Each record gives: clone size, J gene, V gene, D gene, CDR3 DNA, CDR3 protein. A D gene is named only where the DNA matches it firmly. Clone size is shown for a subset of rows, as once, few, many or a class of expanded clone.

abundance: few
j_gene: TRBJ2-4
v_gene: TRBV6-2/TRBV6-3
d_gene: NA
CDR3nt: TGTGCCAGCAGAGTAGCCGGGCCTGTCAAAAACATTCAGTACTTC
CDR3aa: CASRVAGPVKNIQYF

abundance: NA
j_gene: TRBJ2-2
v_gene: TRBV3-1
d_gene: TRBD2
CDR3nt: TGTGCCAGCAGCCAAGGTCTAGCGGGAGGAACTTTAGGGGAGCTGTTTTTT
CDR3aa: CASSQGLAGGTLGELFF

abundance: few
j_gene: TRBJ1-2
v_gene: TRBV12-3/TRBV12-4
d_gene: TRBD1
CDR3nt: TGTGCCAGCAGTTTCGGACAGGGGGTTGGCTACACCTTC
CDR3aa: CASSFGQGVGYTF

abundance: few
j_gene: TRBJ2-1
v_gene: TRBV12-3/TRBV12-4
d_gene: NA
CDR3nt: TGTGCCAGCAGGACACAGGGTTCCTACAATGAGCAGTTCTTC
CDR3aa: CASRTQGSYNEQFF

abundance: many
j_gene: TRBJ2-1
v_gene: TRBV4-2
d_gene: NA
CDR3nt: TGTGCCAGCAGCCAAGATAAGTCCGGGAGCTTTAGGGATGAGCAGTTCTTC
CDR3aa: CASSQDKSGSFRDEQFF

abundance: few
j_gene: TRBJ2-5
v_gene: TRBV28
d_gene: TRBD1
CDR3nt: TGTGCCAGCACAGGCCCGCGACAGGGGCGGCAAGAGACCCAGTACTTC
CDR3aa: CASTGPRQGRQETQYF

abundance: many
j_gene: TRBJ1-6
v_gene: TRBV14
d_gene: NA
CDR3nt: TGTGCCAGCAGCCAAGAGCGCCCGAGCTCCTATAATTCACCCCTCCACTTT
CDR3aa: CASSQERPSSYNSPLHF

abundance: many
j_gene: TRBJ2-1
v_gene: TRBV12-3/TRBV12-4
d_gene: TRBD2
CDR3nt: TGTGCCAGCAGTCCTGGGACTAGCGGGAGCGTGGGTAATGAGCAGTTCTTC
CDR3aa: CASSPGTSGSVGNEQFF

abundance: many
j_gene: TRBJ2-1
v_gene: TRBV29-1
d_gene: NA
CDR3nt: TGCAGCGCCACGTCCGGCGGTCTAACGAGCTCCTACAATGAGCAGTTCTTC
CDR3aa: CSATSGGLTSSYNEQFF

abundance: many
j_gene: TRBJ1-6
v_gene: TRBV12-3/TRBV12-4
d_gene: NA
CDR3nt: TGTGCCAGCAGTTTAGCCGGTGTCCATAATTCACCCCTCCACTTT
CDR3aa: CASSLAGVHNSPLHF

abundance: many
j_gene: TRBJ2-1
v_gene: TRBV20-1
d_gene: NA
CDR3nt: TGCAGTGCTAGGGGAGCTCTAGCGATCTACAATGAGCAGTTCTTC
CDR3aa: CSARGALAIYNEQFF